The entry below gives a single T cell receptor (beta chain) sequence along with its context. The sample comes from a study of T cells in Graves' hyperthyroidism and ophthalmopathy. The V gene's germline CDR1 is SGDLS and CDR2 YYNGEE. The CDR3 loop spans 16 amino acids. V lost 0 bases, J lost 8 bases, and 12 bases stayed unmatched. RNA transcripts gave rise to amplified TCR beta CDR3 regions. The HTBI primer set drove a first-round RT-PCR of the TCR CDR3. TCRdb re-analysed the multiplex PCR reads in MiXCR, keeping a single row per CDR3 protein. The data contain under 700,000 distinct CDR3 sequences, under 60% of them singletons. Disease duration under 2 months; hyperthyroidism patients were aged 18 to 65. Patients with uncontrolled infections, other autoimmune diseases, pregnancy or lactation were excluded.

This TCR was sampled from a woman younger than 35 with Graves' hyperthyroidism. Material for sequencing was peripheral blood or thyroid tissue (not recorded which). V is TRBV9 and J is TRBJ1-2, with 8 bases aligning to TRBD1. The CDR3 DNA is TGTGCCAGCAGCGTAGAGCCCCAGGGGGCAGAGGAAGGCTACACCTTC. It translates to CASSVEPQGAEEGYTF.